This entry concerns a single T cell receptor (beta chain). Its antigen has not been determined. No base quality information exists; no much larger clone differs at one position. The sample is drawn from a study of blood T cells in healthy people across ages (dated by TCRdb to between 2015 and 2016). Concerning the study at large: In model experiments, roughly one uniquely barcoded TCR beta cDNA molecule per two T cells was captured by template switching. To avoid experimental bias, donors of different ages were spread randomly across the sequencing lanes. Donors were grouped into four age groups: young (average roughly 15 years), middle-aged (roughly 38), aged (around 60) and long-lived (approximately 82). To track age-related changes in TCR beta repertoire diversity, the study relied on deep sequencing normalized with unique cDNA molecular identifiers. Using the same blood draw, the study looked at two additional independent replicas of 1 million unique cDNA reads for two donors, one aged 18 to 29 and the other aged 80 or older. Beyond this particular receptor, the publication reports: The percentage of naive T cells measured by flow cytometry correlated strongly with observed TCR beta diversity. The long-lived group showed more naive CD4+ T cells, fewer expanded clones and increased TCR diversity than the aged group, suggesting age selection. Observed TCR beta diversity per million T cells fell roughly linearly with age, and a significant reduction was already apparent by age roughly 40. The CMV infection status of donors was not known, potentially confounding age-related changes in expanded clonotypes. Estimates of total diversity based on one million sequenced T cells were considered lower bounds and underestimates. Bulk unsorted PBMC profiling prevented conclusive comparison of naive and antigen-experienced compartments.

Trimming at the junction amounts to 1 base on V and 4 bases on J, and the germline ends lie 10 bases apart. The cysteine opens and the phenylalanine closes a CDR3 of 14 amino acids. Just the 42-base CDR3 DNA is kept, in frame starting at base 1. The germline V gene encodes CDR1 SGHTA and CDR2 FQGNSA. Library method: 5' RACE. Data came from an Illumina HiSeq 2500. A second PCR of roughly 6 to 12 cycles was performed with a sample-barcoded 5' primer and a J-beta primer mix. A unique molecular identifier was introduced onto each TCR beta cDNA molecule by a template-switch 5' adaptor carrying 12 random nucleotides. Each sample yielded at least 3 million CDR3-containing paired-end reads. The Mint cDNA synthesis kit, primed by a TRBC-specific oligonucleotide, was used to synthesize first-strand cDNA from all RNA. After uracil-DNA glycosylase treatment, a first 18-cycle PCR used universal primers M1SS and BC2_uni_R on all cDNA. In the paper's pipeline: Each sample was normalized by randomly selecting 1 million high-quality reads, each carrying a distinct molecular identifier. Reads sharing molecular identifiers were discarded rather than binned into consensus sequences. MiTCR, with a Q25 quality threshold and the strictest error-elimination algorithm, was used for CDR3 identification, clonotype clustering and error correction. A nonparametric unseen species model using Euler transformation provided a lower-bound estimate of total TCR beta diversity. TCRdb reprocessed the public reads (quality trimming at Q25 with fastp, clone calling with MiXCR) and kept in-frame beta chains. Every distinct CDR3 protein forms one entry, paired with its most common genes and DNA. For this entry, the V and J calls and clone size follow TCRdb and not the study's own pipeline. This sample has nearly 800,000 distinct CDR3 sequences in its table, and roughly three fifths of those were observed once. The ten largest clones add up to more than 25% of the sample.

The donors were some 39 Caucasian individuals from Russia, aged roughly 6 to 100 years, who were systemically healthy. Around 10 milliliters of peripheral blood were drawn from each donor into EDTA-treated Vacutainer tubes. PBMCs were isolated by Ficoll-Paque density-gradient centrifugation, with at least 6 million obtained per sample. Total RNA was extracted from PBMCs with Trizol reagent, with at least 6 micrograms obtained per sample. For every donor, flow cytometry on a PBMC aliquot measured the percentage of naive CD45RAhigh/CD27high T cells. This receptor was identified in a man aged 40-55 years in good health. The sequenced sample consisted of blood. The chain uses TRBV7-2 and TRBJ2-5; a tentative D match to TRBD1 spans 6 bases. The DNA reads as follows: TGTGCCAGCAGCTTAGAGGACAGACTAGAGACCCAGTACTTC. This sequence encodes CASSLEDRLETQYF.